This passage covers 10 T cell receptor beta chains from one sample sequenced in a study of Tregs in tolerant kidney transplant recipients. Assay: immunoSEQ multiplex PCR; the TCRdb copy retains only in-frame clones and omits some. The table has roughly 64,000 clones, over 75% seen once. The nonmyeloablative bone marrow transplants came from related graft donors, with transient mixed chimerism. The sequences come from CD4+ T cells from blood (PBMCs), collected 6 months after the transplant. These TCRs come from a human patient who received a combined kidney and bone marrow transplant. Some T cells here may be from the graft donor.

The chain couples TRBV6-6 to TRBJ2-7; D call uncertain. There are 15 residues in the CDR3. Germline V gene sequence: CDR1 MNHNY, CDR2 SVGAGI (reference sequence). V lost 4 bases, J lost 5 bases, and 18 bases lay in between. The CDR3 DNA is TGTGCCAGCAGTTTGAGGCCAACCCGTATCCACGAGCAGTACTTC. This sequence encodes CASSLRPTRIHEQYF.

The rearrangement joins TRBV6-5 to TRBJ2-7, with 14 nucleotides matching TRBD2. The CDR3 is 15 amino acids. J was trimmed by 5 bases and V by 7 bases; bases with no gene match: 7. The germline CDR1 and CDR2 sequences are MNHEY and SVGAGI. CDR3 sequence (DNA): TGTGCCAGCAACCCGGGACTAGCGGGGGTTAACGAGCAGTACTTC. Translated: CASNPGLAGVNEQYF.

This clone appeared a few times. The rearrangement links TRBV5-1 to TRBJ1-1; 7 positions match TRBD1. CDR3 length equals 15 residues. CDR1 is SGHRS, CDR2 YFSETQ, per germline. V gave up 3 bases and J gave up 3 bases; unmatched junction bases: 8. CDR3 nucleotides: TGCGCCAGCAGCTCTGCAGGGGGATTGGACACTGAAGCTTTCTTT. It encodes CASSSAGGLDTEAFF.

The genes are TRBV6-6 and TRBJ1-1; TRBD1 is a possible D gene (6 bases). The CDR3 is 15 amino acids. Deletions cut 2 bases from V and 1 base from J, with 11 bases between. The germline gives CDR1 MNHNY, CDR2 SVGAGI (reference sequence). CDR3 in DNA: TGTGCCAGCAGTTACCCCGGGACACCGAACACTGAAGCTTTCTTT. Its protein is CASSYPGTPNTEAFF.

This clone has more than one count but fewer than ten. This sequence joins TRBV19 and TRBJ2-7; 8 bases line up with TRBD2. J was trimmed by 3 bases and V by 5 bases; bases with no gene match: 9. CDR1 and CDR2 (germline): LNHDA, SQIVND (reference sequence). This CDR3 has 15 residues. CDR3 bases: TGTGCCAGTAGTCCGAAAGCGGGAGCTATCTACGAGCAGTACTTC. Its translation: CASSPKAGAIYEQYF.

The V call is TRBV19, the J call TRBJ2-2; maybe TRBD1 (5 bases). Trimming pared 1 base from V and 1 base from J, leaving 7 bases between. The CDR3 has 15 amino acids. Per germline, CDR1 LNHDA and CDR2 SQIVND (reference sequence). Written as DNA, the CDR3 is TGTGCCAGTAGTATAGGGGGCGGGAACACCGGGGAGCTGTTTTTT. This sequence encodes CASSIGGGNTGELFF. The full variable domain, in which reference TRBV19 and TRBJ2-2 provide the parts outside the CDR3, is DGGITQSPKYLFRKEGQNVTLSCEQNLNHDAMYWYRQDPGQGLRLIYYSQIVNDFQKGDIAEGYSVSREKKESFPLTVTSAQKNPTAFYLCASSIGGGNTGELFFGEGSRLTVL.

V and J are TRBV10-3 and TRBJ1-2; 9 nucleotides match TRBD1. The germline V gene has CDR1 ENHRY and CDR2 SYGVKD. The CDR3 is made up of 15 amino acids. V trimming: 7 bases; J trimming: 0 bases; junction bases outside the gene matches: 6. The CDR3 spells CAINRDRETNYGYTF. The CDR3 region has the DNA TGTGCCATCAACCGGGACAGGGAAACTAACTATGGCTACACCTTC.

J is TRBJ2-1 and V is TRBV5-4; 10 bases line up with TRBD2. The germline CDR1 and CDR2 sequences are SGHNT and YYREEE (reference sequence). Trimming at V came to 4 bases and at J to 3 bases, leaving 13 bases not matched to a gene. The CDR3 is 18 amino acids. CDR3 nucleotide sequence: TGTGCCAGCAGCCCATTCTTTGCACTAGCGGGGCTCTACAATGAGCAGTTCTTC. It encodes CASSPFFALAGLYNEQFF.

The V gene is TRBV5-4, the J gene TRBJ2-1; 7 bases agree with TRBD2. J lost 7 bases, V lost 0 bases, and 1 base had no gene match. In germline, CDR1 is SGHNT, CDR2 YYREEE (reference sequence). This CDR3 region has 13 residues. The CDR3 loop is CASSLASGNEQFF. The CDR3 bases are TGTGCCAGCAGCTTGGCTAGCGGTAATGAGCAGTTCTTC.

As to this clone: The sample holds other DNA sequences that translate to the same CDR3. This sequence joins TRBV2 and TRBJ1-6; a possible D gene is TRBD1 (6 bases). The CDR3 contains 18 residues. Trimming pared 10 bases from V and 0 bases from J, leaving 22 bases between. Germline V gives CDR1 SNHLY, CDR2 FYNNEI. Here the CDR3 DNA reads TGTGCCACCTACCAAGGAACAGGGAAAAGCTCCTATAATTCACCCCTCCACTTT. Amino acids: CATYQGTGKSSYNSPLHF.